The present entry profiles one TCR beta chain with its context. Its antigen is still unknown. Base-call qualities are not available, and no considerably larger clone is one nucleotide away. TCRbeta CDR3 regions were amplified from genomic DNA by means of the immunoSEQ Assay, a bias-controlled multiplex PCR. The original pipeline was this. Within the assay, amplification of reference gene primers was used to estimate how many nucleated cells each sample contained. To quantify the absolute abundance of each unique TCRbeta CDR3 rearrangement, sequence reads were collapsed and filtered. For each sample, productive Simpson clonality was calculated as the square root of Simpson's diversity index across productive rearrangements. What TCRdb holds here is the immuneACCESS table cut down to in-frame rearrangements. Part of the clones is not present; checked against another copy, under half of the missing clones reflect an unresolved V gene, and the others are unexplained. V, J and clone size reflect that table, while D and trimming were determined from the DNA. The sample yields about 300,000 clones; about 83% were counted once. Approximately 1.5% of the sample lies in the top ten.

This sample stems from a study of blood T cell repertoires in COVID-19 (dated by TCRdb to 2018 to 2020). The study in broad terms: The collaborator samples originated in the United States, Italy and Spain and spanned the acute and convalescent phases of COVID-19. The material from the prospective study consisted of cDNA or gDNA derived from T cells, B-cell-depleted T cells, or PBMCs. Deeply sampled blood TCRbeta repertoires from subjects exposed to, actively infected with, or recovered from COVID-19 were included in the dataset. The repertoires were released in a freely available public database meant as a resource for research on the immune response to SARS-CoV-2. The samples were drawn from the first 160 participants of the ongoing ImmuneRACE study and from 1,254 subjects provided by 6 global collaborators. The sample metadata nearly always contained a de-identified subject ID, COVID-19 status, age in years and sex. Where available, HLA class I and class II types were taken from metadata supplied by the sample provider and were not determined by assay-based typing.

Each collaborating institution followed its own protocols to collect whole blood in K2EDTA tubes. For TCRbeta analysis, collaborators shipped samples in one of three forms: frozen whole blood, isolated PBMCs, or DNA extracted from either of those sample types. The CDR3 numbers 13 residues from cysteine through phenylalanine. The entry retains the CDR3 DNA only, 39 bases that are in frame from base 1. CDR1 and CDR2 were assigned from the germline V gene as SQVTM and ANQGSEA. Trimming accounts for 2 bases at V and 5 bases at J, while the number of junction bases matched to no gene is 5. Paper-wide results and their limitations: Clinical and demographic metadata were provided uncurated, with the amount varying by source and participant.

The clonotype was recovered from a woman aged 45-65 years with acute or convalescent COVID-19. Material for sequencing was peripheral blood. The sequence joins TRBV29-1 to TRBJ1-2, with 7 bases aligning to TRBD1. This receptor has the CDR3 CSVEKGAGYGYTF. The base sequence is TGCAGCGTTGAAAAGGGGGCGGGGTATGGCTACACCTTC.